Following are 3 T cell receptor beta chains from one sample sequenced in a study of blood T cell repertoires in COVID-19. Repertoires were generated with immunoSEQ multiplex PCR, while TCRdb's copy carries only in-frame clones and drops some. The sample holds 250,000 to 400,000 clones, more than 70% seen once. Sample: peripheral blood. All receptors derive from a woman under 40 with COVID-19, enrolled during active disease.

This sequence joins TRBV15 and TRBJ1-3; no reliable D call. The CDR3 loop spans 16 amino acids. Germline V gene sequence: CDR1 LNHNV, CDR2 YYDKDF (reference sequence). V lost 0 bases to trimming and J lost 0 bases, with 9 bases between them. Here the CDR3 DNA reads TGTGCCACCAGCAGAGATTTAGCCTTCTCTGGAAACACCATATATTTT. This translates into CATSRDLAFSGNTIYF.

The chain's CDR3 is CASSLRSSGVGYGYTF. In nucleotides, the CDR3 is TGTGCCAGCAGCCTAAGATCATCCGGGGTAGGCTATGGCTACACCTTC. The chain couples TRBV3-1 (or the pseudogene TRBV3-2) to TRBJ1-2; D ambiguous. The V and J ends lost 4 bases and 4 bases respectively, with 19 bases between them. The CDR3 loop spans 16 amino acids. Germline CDR1 reads LGHDT; CDR2 reads YNNKEL (reference sequence).

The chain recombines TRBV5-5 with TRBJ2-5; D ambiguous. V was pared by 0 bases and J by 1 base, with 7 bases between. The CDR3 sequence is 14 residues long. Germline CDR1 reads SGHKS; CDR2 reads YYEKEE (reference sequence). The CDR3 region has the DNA TGTGCCAGCAGCTTGGACTGGGCCCAAGAGACCCAGTACTTC. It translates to CASSLDWAQETQYF.